This note documents a single TCR beta chain sequence. Data came from immunoSEQ multiplex PCR; TCRdb stores just in-frame clones and leaves some out. The profile shows approximately 270,000 clones, about 89% of them singletons. This sample is part of a study of blood T cell repertoires in COVID-19. Trimming removed 2 bases from V and 0 bases from J, with 10 bases in between. This CDR3 region has 15 residues. Germline lookup yields CDR1 ENHRY and CDR2 SYGVKD. The sample consisted of peripheral blood. The chain carries TRBV10-3 and TRBJ2-5; TRBD1 might be the D (5 bases). This receptor was obtained from a man aged 25 to 45 with acute or convalescent COVID-19. CDR3 loop: CAISEPTEYQETQYF. The CDR3 region has the DNA TGTGCCATCAGTGAGCCGACAGAGTACCAAGAGACCCAGTACTTC.